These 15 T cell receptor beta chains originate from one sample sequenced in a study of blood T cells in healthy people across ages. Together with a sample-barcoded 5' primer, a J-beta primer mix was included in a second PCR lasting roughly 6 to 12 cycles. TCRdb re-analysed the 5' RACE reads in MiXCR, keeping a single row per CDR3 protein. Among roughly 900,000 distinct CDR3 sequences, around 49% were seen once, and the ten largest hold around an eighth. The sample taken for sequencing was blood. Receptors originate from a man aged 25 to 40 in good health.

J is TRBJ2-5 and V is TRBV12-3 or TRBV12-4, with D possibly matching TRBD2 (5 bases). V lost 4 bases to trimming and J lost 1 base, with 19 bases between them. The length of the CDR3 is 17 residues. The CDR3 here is CASSSPQRGSLQETQYF. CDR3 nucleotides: TGTGCCAGCAGTTCCCCCCAGCGAGGGTCCCTCCAAGAGACCCAGTACTTC.

CDR3 loop: CASSPFRTGNTDTQYF. CDR3 DNA sequence: TGTGCCAGCTCACCCTTCCGGACAGGAAACACAGATACGCAGTATTTT. The V call is TRBV18, the J call TRBJ2-3; TRBD1 aligns across 7 bases. V shed 3 bases and J 2 bases; nucleotides not matched to a gene: 8. Germline CDR1 KGHSH, CDR2 LQKENI. The CDR3 sequence is 16 residues long.

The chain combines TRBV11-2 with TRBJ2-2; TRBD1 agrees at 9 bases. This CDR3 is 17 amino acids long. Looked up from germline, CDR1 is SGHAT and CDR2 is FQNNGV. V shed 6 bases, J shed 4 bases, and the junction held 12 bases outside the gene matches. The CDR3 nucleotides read TGTGCCAGCAGGTCATCGAGGGACAGGGACCTCACCGGGGAGCTGTTTTTT. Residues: CASRSSRDRDLTGELFF.

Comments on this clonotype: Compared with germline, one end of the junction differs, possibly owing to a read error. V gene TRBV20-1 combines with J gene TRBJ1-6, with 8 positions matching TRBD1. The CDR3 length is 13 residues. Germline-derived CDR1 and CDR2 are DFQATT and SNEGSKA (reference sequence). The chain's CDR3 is CSADRGLDSPPHF. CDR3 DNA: TGCAGTGCTGACAGGGGACTCGATTCACCCCCCCACTTT.

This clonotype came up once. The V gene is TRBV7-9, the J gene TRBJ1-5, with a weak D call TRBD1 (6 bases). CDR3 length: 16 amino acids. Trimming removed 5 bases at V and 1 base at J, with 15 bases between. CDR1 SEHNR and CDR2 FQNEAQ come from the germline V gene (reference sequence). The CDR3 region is CASSGYREVSNQPQHF. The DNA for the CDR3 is TGTGCCAGCAGCGGTTACAGGGAGGTGAGCAATCAGCCCCAGCATTTT.

CDR3 in DNA: TGCGCCAGCAGCCGGTCGGAACACGAGCAGTACTTC. Its protein is CASSRSEHEQYF. V and J are TRBV4-1 and TRBJ2-7; D not resolved. This CDR3 has 12 residues. Germline assignment: CDR1 MGHRA and CDR2 YSYEKL. Trimming removed 4 bases at V and 5 bases at J, with 9 bases between.

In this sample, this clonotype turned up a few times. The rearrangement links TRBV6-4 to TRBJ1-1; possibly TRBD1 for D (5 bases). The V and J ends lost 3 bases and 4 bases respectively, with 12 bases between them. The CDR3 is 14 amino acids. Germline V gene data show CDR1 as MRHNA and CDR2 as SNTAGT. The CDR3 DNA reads TGTGCCAGCAGTGAGGGGGGGACTGGCACTGAAGCTTTCTTT. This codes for CASSEGGTGTEAFF.

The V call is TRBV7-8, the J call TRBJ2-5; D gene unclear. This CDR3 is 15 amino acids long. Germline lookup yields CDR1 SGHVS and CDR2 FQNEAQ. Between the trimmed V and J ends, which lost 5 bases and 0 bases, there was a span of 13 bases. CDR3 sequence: CASSPPSEYQETQYF. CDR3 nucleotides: TGTGCCAGCAGCCCCCCTTCCGAGTACCAAGAGACCCAGTACTTC.

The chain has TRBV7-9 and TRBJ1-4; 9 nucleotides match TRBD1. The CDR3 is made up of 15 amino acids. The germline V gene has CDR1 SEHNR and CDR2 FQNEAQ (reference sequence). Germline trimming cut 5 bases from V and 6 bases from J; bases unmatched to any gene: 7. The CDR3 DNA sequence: TGTGCCAGCAGCCCTGGCCGGACAGGGGATGAAAAACTGTTTTTT. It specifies CASSPGRTGDEKLFF. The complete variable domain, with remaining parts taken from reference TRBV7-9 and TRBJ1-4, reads DTGVSQNPRHKITKRGQNVTFRCDPISEHNRLYWYRQTLGQGPEFLTYFQNEAQLEKSRLLSDRFSAERPKGSFSTLEIQRTEQGDSAMYLCASSPGRTGDEKLFFGSGTQLSVL.

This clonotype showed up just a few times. The CDR3 nucleotides are TGTGCCAGCAGTTACTCGTGGGGAACGGATACGCAGTATTTT. Protein product: CASSYSWGTDTQYF. The chain carries TRBV6-6 and TRBJ2-3, with unresolved D. The CDR3 extends over 14 amino acids. Germline V lookup: CDR1 MNHNY, CDR2 SVGAGI (reference sequence). Trimming took off 0 bases at V and 6 bases at J, with 10 bases between the two ends.

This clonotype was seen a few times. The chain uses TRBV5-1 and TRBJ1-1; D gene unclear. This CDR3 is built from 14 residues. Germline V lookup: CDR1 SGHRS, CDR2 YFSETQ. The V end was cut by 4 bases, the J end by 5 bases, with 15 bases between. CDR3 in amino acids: CASSGRESQTEAFF. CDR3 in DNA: TGCGCCAGCAGCGGCCGTGAGAGCCAGACTGAAGCTTTCTTT.

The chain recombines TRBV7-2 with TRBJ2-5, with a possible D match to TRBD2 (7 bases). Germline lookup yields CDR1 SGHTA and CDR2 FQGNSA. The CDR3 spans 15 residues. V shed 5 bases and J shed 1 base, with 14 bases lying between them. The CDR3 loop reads CASSIRRGAQETQYF. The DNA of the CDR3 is TGTGCCAGCAGCATTAGACGGGGGGCCCAAGAGACCCAGTACTTC.

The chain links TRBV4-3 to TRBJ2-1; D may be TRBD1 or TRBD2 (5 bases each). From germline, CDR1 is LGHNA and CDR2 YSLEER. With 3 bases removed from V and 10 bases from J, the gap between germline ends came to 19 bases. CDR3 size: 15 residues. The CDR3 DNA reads TGCGCCAGCAGCCACGATGCCGGGACGTATAACGAGCAGTTCTTC. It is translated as CASSHDAGTYNEQFF.

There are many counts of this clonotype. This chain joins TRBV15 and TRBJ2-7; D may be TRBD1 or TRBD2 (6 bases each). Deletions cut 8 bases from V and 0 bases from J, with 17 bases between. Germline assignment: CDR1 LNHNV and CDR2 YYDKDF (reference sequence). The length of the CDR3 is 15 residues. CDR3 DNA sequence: TGTGCCACCTCCAGGGGACTTCCAAGCTCCTACGAGCAGTACTTC. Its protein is CATSRGLPSSYEQYF.

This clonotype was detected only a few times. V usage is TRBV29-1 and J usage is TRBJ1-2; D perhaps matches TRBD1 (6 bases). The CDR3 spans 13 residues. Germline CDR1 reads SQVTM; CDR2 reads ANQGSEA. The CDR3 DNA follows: TGCAGTATGAAGGGGGGGCCTAACTATGGCTACACCTTC. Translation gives CSMKGGPNYGYTF.